This TCR beta chain was documented in a study of blood T cell repertoires in COVID-19. In the study overall: There were acute and convalescent COVID-19 samples, and they came from the United States, Italy and Spain.

Measured with immunoSEQ multiplex PCR; TCRdb has only the in-frame clones, and not every one. The sample consists of about 100,000 clones, about 88% of them appearing once. The CDR3 is 13 amino acids. Trimming removed 4 bases at V and 2 bases at J, with 9 bases between. Germline CDR1 SGHRS, CDR2 YFSETQ. V and J are TRBV5-1 and TRBJ1-2, with TRBD1 as a possible D gene (6 bases). The sequence was collected from a woman in her sixties or seventies with acute or convalescent COVID-19. Sequenced input: peripheral blood. The CDR3 protein is CASSHDRNYGYTF. In DNA, the CDR3 is TGCGCCAGCAGCCACGACAGGAACTATGGCTACACCTTC. The full variable domain, in which reference TRBV5-1 and TRBJ1-2 provide the parts outside the CDR3, is KAGVTQTPRYLIKTRGQQVTLSCSPISGHRSVSWYQQTPGQGLQFLFEYFSETQRNKGNFPGRFSGRQFSNSRSEMNVSTLELGDSALYLCASSHDRNYGYTFGSGTRLTVV.